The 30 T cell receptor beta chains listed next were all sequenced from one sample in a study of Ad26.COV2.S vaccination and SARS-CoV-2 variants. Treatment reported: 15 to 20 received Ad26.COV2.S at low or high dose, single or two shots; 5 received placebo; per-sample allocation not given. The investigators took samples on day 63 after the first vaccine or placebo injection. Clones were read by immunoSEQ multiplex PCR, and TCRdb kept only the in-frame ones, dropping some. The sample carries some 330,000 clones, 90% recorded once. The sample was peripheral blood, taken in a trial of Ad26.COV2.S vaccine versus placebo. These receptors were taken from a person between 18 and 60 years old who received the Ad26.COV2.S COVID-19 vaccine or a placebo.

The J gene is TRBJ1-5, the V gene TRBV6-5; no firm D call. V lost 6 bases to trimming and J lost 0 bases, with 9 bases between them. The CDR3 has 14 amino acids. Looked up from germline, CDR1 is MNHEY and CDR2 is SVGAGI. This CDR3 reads CASSRSNSNQPQHF. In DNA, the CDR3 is TGTGCCAGCAGCCGTAGCAATAGCAATCAGCCCCAGCATTTT.

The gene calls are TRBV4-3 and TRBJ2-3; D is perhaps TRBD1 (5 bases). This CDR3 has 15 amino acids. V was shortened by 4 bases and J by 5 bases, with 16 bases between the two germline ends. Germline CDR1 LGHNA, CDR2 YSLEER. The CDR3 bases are TGCGCCAGCAGCCCCCAGGGTTGGGATAGAGATACGCAGTATTTT. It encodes CASSPQGWDRDTQYF.

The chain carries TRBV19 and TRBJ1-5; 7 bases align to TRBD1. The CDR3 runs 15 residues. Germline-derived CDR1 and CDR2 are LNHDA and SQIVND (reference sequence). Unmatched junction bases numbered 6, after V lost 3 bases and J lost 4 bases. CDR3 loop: CASSMLQGINQPQHF. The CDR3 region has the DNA TGTGCCAGTAGTATGTTACAGGGGATAAATCAGCCCCAGCATTTT.

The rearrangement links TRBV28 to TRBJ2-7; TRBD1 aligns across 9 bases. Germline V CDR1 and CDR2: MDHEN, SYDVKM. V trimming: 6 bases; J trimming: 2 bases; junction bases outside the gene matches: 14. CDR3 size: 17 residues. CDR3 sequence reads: CASRSSGTGSNTYEQYF. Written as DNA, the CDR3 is TGTGCCAGCAGGTCGTCCGGGACAGGGTCCAACACCTACGAGCAGTACTTC.

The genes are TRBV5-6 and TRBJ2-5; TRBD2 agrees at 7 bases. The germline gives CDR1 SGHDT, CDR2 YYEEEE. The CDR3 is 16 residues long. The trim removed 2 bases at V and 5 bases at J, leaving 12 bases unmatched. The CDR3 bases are TGTGCCAGCAGCTTCCCGAGCGGGATCTTTAAGGAGACCCAGTACTTC. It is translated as CASSFPSGIFKETQYF.

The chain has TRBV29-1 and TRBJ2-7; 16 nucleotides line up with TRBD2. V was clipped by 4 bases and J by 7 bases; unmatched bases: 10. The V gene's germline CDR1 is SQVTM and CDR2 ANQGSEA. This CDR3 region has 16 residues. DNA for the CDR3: TGCAGCGTTGTCGAGGGACTAGCGGGAGGGAGTAAAGAGCAGTACTTC. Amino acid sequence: CSVVEGLAGGSKEQYF.

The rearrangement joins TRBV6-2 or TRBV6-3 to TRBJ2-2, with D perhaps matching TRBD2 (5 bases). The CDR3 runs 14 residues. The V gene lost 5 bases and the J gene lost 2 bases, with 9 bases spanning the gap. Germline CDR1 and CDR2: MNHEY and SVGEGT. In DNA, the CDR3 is TGTGCCAGCAGTCGCGGGTCCAACACCGGGGAGCTGTTTTTT. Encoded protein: CASSRGSNTGELFF.

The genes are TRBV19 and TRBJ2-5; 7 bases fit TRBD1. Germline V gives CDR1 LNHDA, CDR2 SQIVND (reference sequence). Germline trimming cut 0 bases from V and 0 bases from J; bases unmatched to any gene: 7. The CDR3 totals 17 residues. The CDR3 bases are TGTGCCAGTAGTATAGATCGGGACAGTGACCACCAAGAGACCCAGTACTTC. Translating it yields CASSIDRDSDHQETQYF.

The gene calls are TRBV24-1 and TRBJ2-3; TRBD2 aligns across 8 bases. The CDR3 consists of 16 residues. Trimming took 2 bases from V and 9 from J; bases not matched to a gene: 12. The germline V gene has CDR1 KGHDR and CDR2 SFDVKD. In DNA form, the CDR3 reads TGTGCCACCAGTGATTCCAGAATGGGACTAGTATTCACGCAGTATTTT. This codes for CATSDSRMGLVFTQYF.

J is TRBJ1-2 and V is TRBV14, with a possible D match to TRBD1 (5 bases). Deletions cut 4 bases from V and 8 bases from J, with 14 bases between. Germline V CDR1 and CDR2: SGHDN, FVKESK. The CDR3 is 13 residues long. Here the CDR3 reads CASSPSRRDGYTF. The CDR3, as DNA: TGTGCCAGCAGCCCGTCCAGGAGGGACGGCTACACCTTC. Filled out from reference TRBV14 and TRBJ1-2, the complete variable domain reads EAGVTQFPSHSVIEKGQTVTLRCDPISGHDNLYWYRRVMGKEIKFLLHFVKESKQDESGMPNNRFLAERTGGTYSTLKVQPAELEDSGVYFCASSPSRRDGYTFGSGTRLTVV.

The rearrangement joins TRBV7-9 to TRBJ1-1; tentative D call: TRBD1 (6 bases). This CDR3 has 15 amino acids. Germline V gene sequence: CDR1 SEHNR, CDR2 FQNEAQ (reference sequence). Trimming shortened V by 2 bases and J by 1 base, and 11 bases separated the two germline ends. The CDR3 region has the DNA TGTGCCAGCAGCTTAAGGACAGAGAAGAACACTGAAGCTTTCTTT. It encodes CASSLRTEKNTEAFF.

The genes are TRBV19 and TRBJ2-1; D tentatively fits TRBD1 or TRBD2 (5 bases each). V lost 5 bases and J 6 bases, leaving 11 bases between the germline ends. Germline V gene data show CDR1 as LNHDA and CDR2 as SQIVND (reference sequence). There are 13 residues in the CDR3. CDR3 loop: CASSFGAINEQFF. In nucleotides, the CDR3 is TGTGCCAGTAGTTTCGGGGCTATCAATGAGCAGTTCTTC.

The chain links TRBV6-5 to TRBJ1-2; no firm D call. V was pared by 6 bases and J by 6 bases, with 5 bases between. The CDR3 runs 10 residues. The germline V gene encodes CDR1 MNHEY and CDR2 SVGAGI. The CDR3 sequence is CASRLDGYTF. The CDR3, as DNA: TGTGCCAGCAGGCTCGATGGCTACACCTTC.

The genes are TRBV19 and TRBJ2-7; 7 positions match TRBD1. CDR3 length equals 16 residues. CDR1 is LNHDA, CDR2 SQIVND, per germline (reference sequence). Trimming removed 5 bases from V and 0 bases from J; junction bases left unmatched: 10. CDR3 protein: CASSDTGTVLSYEQYF. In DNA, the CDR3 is TGTGCCAGTAGTGATACCGGGACAGTTCTCTCCTACGAGCAGTACTTC.

CDR3 nucleotides: TGCGCCAGCAGCCATCGAGCGGCTCGTCTGGGAGTTGAGCAGTTCTTC. The encoded protein is CASSHRAARLGVEQFF. The rearrangement links TRBV5-1 to TRBJ2-1; D possibly corresponds to TRBD2 (5 bases). The germline gives CDR1 SGHRS, CDR2 YFSETQ. This CDR3 spans 16 amino acids. Trimming shortened V by 4 bases and J by 9 bases, and 23 bases separated the two germline ends.

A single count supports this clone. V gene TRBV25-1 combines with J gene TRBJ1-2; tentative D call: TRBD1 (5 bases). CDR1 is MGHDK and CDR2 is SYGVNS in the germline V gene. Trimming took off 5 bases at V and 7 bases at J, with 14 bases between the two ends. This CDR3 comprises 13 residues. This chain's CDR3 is CASSQTGGSGYTF. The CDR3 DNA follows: TGTGCCAGCAGTCAAACGGGGGGGTCTGGCTACACCTTC.

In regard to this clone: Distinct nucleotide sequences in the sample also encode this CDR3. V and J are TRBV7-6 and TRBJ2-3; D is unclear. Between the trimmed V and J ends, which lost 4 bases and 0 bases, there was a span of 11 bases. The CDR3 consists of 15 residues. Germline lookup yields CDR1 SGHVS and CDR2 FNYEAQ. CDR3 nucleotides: TGTGCCAGCAGCTACACTGGAACTAGCACAGATACGCAGTATTTT. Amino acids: CASSYTGTSTDTQYF.

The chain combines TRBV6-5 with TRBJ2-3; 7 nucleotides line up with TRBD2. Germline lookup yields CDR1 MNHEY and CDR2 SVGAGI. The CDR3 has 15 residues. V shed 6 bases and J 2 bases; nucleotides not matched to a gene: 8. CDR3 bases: TGTGCCAGCAGGCCCCTAGCGGAAGTCACAGATACGCAGTATTTT. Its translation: CASRPLAEVTDTQYF.

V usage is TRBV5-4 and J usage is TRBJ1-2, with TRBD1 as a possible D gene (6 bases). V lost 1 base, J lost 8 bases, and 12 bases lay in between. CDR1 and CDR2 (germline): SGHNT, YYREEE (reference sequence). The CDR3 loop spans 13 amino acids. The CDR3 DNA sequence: TGTGCCAGCAGCTTGATCGGGGGCGCGGGCTACACCTTC. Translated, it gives CASSLIGGAGYTF.

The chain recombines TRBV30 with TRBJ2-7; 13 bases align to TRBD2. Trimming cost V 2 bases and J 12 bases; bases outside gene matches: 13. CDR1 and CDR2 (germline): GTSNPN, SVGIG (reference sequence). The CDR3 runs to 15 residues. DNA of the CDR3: TGTGCCTGGAGTCCAGGACTAGCGGGAGTAGGGTTTCGGTACGTC. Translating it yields CAWSPGLAGVGFRYV.

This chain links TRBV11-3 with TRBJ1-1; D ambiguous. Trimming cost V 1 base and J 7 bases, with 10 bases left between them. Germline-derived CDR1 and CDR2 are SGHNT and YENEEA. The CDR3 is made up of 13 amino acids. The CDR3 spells CASSLGVRSEAFF. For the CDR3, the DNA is TGTGCCAGCAGCTTAGGGGTCCGTAGTGAAGCTTTCTTT.

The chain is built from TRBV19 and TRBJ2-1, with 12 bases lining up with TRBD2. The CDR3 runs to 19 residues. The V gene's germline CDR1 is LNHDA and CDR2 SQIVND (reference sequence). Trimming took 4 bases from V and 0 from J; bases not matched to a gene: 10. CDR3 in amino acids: CASSSQRLAGVGSYNEQFF. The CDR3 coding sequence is TGTGCCAGTAGTAGTCAAAGACTAGCGGGAGTGGGCTCCTACAATGAGCAGTTCTTC.

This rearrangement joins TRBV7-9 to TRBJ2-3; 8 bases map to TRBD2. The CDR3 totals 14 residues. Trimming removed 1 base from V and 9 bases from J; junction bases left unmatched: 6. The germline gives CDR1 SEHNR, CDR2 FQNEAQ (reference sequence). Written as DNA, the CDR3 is TGTGCCAGCAGCTTAGAGGACACTAGCGGCACGCAGTATTTT. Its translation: CASSLEDTSGTQYF.

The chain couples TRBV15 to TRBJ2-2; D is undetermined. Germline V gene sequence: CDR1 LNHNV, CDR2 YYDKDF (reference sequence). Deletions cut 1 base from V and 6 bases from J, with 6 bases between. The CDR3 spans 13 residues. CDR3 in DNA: TGTGCCACCAGCAGAGTAGTACCCGGGGAGCTGTTTTTT. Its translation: CATSRVVPGELFF.

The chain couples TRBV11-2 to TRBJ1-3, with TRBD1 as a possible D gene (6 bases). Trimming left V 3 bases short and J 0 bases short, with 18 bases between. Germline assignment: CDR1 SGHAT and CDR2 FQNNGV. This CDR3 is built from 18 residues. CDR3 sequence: CASSFPPGARPSGNTIYF. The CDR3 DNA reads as TGTGCCAGCAGCTTCCCGCCGGGGGCCAGACCCTCTGGAAACACCATATATTTT.

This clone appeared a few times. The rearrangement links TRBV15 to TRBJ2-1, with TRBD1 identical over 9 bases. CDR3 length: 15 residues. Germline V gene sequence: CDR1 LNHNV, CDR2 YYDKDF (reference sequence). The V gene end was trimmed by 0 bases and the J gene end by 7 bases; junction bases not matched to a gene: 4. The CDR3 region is CATSRDRTGANEQFF. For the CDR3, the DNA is TGTGCCACCAGCAGAGATAGGACAGGGGCAAATGAGCAGTTCTTC.

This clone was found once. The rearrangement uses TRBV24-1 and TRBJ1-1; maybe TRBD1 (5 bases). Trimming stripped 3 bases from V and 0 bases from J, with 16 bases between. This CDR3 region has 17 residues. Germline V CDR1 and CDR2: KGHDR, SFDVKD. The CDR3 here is CATSDMGTANLNTEAFF. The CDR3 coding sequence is TGTGCCACCAGTGATATGGGGACGGCCAACTTGAACACTGAAGCTTTCTTT.

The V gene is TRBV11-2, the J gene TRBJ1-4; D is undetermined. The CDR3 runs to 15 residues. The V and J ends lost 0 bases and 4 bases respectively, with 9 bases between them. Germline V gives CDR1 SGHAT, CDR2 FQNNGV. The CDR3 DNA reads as TGTGCCAGCAGCTTAGATCGCGGCAGTAATGAAAAACTGTTTTTT. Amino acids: CASSLDRGSNEKLFF.

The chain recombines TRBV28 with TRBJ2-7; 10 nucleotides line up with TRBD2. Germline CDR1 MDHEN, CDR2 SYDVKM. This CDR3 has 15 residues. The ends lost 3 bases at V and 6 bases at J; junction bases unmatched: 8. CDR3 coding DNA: TGTGCCAGCAGTTTCGGGGCTAGCGGGAGTGGCGAGCAGTACGTC. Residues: CASSFGASGSGEQYV.

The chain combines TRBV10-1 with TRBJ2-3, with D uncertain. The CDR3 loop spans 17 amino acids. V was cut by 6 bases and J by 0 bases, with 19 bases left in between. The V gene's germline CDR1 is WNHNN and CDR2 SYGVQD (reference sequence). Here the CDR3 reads CASSPATESPSTDTQYF. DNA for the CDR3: TGCGCCAGCAGCCCCGCCACAGAGTCCCCTAGCACAGATACGCAGTATTTT.